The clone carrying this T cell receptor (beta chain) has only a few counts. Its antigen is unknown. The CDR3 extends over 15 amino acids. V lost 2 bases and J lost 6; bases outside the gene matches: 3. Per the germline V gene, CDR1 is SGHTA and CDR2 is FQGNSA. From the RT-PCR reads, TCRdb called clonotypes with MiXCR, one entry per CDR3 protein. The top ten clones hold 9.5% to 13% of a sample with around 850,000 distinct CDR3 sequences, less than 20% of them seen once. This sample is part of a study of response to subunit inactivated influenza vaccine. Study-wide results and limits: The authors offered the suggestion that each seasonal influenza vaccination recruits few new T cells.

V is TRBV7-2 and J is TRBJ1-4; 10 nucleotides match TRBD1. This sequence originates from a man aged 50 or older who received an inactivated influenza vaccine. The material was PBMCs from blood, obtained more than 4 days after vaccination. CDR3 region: CASSLMGQGYEKLFF. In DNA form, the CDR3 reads TGTGCCAGCAGCTTAATGGGACAGGGGTATGAAAAACTGTTTTTT. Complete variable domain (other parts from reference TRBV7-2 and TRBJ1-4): GAGVSQSPSNKVTEKGKDVELRCDPISGHTALYWYRQSLGQGLEFLIYFQGNSAPDKSGLPSDRFSAERTGGSVSTLTIQRTQQEDSAVYLCASSLMGQGYEKLFFGSGTQLSVL.